The next 9 T cell receptor beta chains were all read from a single sample in a study of tumor-infiltrating lymphocytes in primary liver carcinoma. For blood RNA, unsorted whole blood served as the source, and germline DNA was extracted too. Production of TCR beta cDNA used 500 ng total RNA together with a constant-region primer. Three nested multiplex PCR rounds, a slightly modified ARM-PCR, produced the libraries for TCR beta. Use of TRBV1-TRBV30 forward primers with a C-beta reverse primer characterized the first two PCR rounds, which lasted around 9 cycles each. TCRdb fed the multiplex PCR reads into MiXCR, producing one record per CDR3 protein. This sample carries 300,000 to 400,000 distinct CDR3 sequences, about 62% of them seen once, and the ten largest clones take approximately 9.4%. Sequenced: peripheral blood. The receptors stem from a man in his forties with primary liver carcinoma and hepatitis B virus infection.

This clonotype was observed a handful of times. The chain carries TRBV10-3 and TRBJ1-5; D is unclear. With 3 bases removed from V and 4 bases from J, the gap between germline ends came to 10 bases. Germline V gene sequence: CDR1 ENHRY, CDR2 SYGVKD. This CDR3 has 14 amino acids. CDR3 loop: CAISDPTVNQPQHF. In DNA form, the CDR3 reads TGTGCCATCAGTGATCCAACGGTGAATCAGCCCCAGCATTTT.

On this clonotype itself: One end of the junction varies from germline; a read error may be responsible. In DNA form, the CDR3 reads TGTGCCTGGGCGCACTCTGGGGCCAAGGTCCTGACTTTC. Amino acids: CAWAHSGAKVLTF. The gene calls are TRBV30 and TRBJ2-6, with D tentatively TRBD1 (5 bases). Germline-derived CDR1 and CDR2 are GTSNPN and SVGIG (reference sequence). The CDR3 extends over 13 amino acids.

To note about this clonotype: One end of the junction does not line up with germline, which may come from a read error. The V call is TRBV12-3 or TRBV12-4, the J call TRBJ2-5; 13 bases are a match to TRBD2. This CDR3 contains 15 residues. As DNA, the CDR3 is TGTGCCGGCAGACGGACTAGCGGGAGTGAGGAGACACAGTACTTC. It is translated as CAGRRTSGSEETQYF.

This clonotype came up once. Being one base from a much bigger clone, this may be a read error. The chain carries TRBV10-3 and TRBJ2-7; D might be TRBD1 (6 bases). Looked up from germline, CDR1 is ENHRY and CDR2 is SYGVKD. This CDR3 has 14 residues. The DNA of the CDR3 is TGTGCCATCAGTGAGTCTACAGGGAGCTACGAGAAGTACTTC. Its protein is CAISESTGSYEKYF.

This sequence joins TRBV5-1 and TRBJ2-1; possibly TRBD2 for D (5 bases). This CDR3 contains 16 residues. Germline V lookup: CDR1 SGHRS, CDR2 YFSETQ. Trimming took 4 bases from V and 2 from J, leaving 16 bases between them. For the CDR3, the DNA is TGCGCCAGCAGCAACCCCCCGGGGAAAACCTACAATGAGCAGTTCTTC. Encoded protein: CASSNPPGKTYNEQFF. Using reference TRBV5-1 and TRBJ2-1 for the parts outside the CDR3, the full variable domain is KAGVTQTPRYLIKTRGQQVTLSCSPISGHRSVSWYQQTPGQGLQFLFEYFSETQRNKGNFPGRFSGRQFSNSRSEMNVSTLELGDSALYLCASSNPPGKTYNEQFFGPGTRLTVL.

As regards this clonotype: A read error may account for a junction end that differs from germline. The rearrangement links TRBV12-3 or TRBV12-4 to TRBJ2-1; 16 nucleotides agree with TRBD2. The CDR3 length is 16 residues. The CDR3, as DNA: TGTACCAGCAGCCCCGGGACTAGCGGGAGGGCAGCCCGGCAGTTCTTC. Its translation: CTSSPGTSGRAARQFF.

The genes are TRBV11-1 and TRBJ2-1, with D possibly being TRBD2 (5 bases). The V and J ends lost 5 bases and 15 bases respectively, with 20 bases between them. Germline CDR1 and CDR2: SGHAT and FQDESV (reference sequence). CDR3 length: 13 amino acids. The chain's CDR3 is CASSSYWEPDPFF. Written as DNA, the CDR3 is TGTGCCAGCAGCAGTTACTGGGAGCCAGATCCGTTCTTC. The full variable domain, rest sourced from reference TRBV11-1 and TRBJ2-1, is EAEVAQSPRYKITEKSQAVAFWCDPISGHATLYWYRQILGQGPELLVQFQDESVVDDSQLPKDRFSAERLKGVDSTLKIQPAELGDSAMYLCASSSYWEPDPFFGPGTRLTVL.

As regards this clonotype: A clone one base away is much larger, so this may be a read error. The chain carries TRBV12-3 or TRBV12-4 and TRBJ2-7, with TRBD2 as a possible D gene (5 bases). The CDR3 spans 13 residues. CDR3 coding DNA: TGTGCCAGCAGTTTTCTAGGAGGCTACGAGCAGCACTTC. Its translation: CASSFLGGYEQHF.

A note on this clonotype: A much larger clone is a single base away; this may be a read error. It is likely a read error, because the conserved phenylalanine at the end of the CDR3 is missing. The chain uses TRBV12-3 or TRBV12-4 and TRBJ2-7; 7 nucleotides align to TRBD2. The ends lost 6 bases at V and 6 bases at J; junction bases unmatched: 8. The CDR3 totals 13 residues. The CDR3 DNA reads as TGTGCCAGCAGCCTCTGGGGGGGTTCCGAGCAGTACTAC. This sequence encodes CASSLWGGSEQYY.